Following are 4 T cell receptor beta chains from one sample sequenced in a study of T cells in Graves' hyperthyroidism and ophthalmopathy. It was RNA transcripts that yielded the amplified TCR beta CDR3 regions. TCR CDR3 regions were first amplified by RT-PCR with HTBI primers. One entry per CDR3 protein, called by TCRdb with MiXCR from the multiplex PCR reads. The data contain a few hundred thousand distinct CDR3 sequences, under 15% of them singletons. The sample was blood. The receptors were gathered from a young woman with Graves' hyperthyroidism.

The chain uses TRBV6-1 and TRBJ1-4, with TRBD1 matching over 9 bases. Germline V gives CDR1 MNHNS, CDR2 SASEGT. The J segment lost 7 bases and the V segment lost 6 bases, leaving 6 bases of the junction unmatched. The CDR3 length is 14 residues. CDR3 protein: CASRVTGGSEKLFF. The CDR3 DNA is TGTGCCAGCAGGGTGACAGGGGGGAGTGAAAAACTGTTTTTT.

This clonotype was seen at least ten times. J is TRBJ2-7 and V is TRBV28; D is perhaps TRBD1 (6 bases). The V end was cut by 6 bases, the J end by 0 bases, with 15 bases between. This CDR3 is 15 amino acids long. Germline CDR1 reads MDHEN; CDR2 reads SYDVKM. The chain's CDR3 is CASREGTFDSYEQYF. Written as DNA, the CDR3 is TGTGCCAGCAGGGAAGGGACATTCGACTCCTACGAGCAGTACTTC.

This clonotype showed up many times. The chain has TRBV3-1 and TRBJ2-1; D may be TRBD2 (5 bases). The germline CDR1 and CDR2 sequences are LGHDT and YNNKEL (reference sequence). The V and J ends lost 1 base and 7 bases respectively, with 11 bases between them. The CDR3 totals 14 residues. DNA of the CDR3: TGTGCCAGCAGCCAAGTAGGCAGCGGAAATGAGCAGTTCTTC. Residues: CASSQVGSGNEQFF.

This clonotype was recorded at least ten times. This chain links TRBV5-6 with TRBJ2-5; the D gene is possibly TRBD1 (6 bases). Germline CDR1 reads SGHDT; CDR2 reads YYEEEE. The CDR3 length is 14 residues. Trimming shortened V by 3 bases and J by 7 bases, and 16 bases separated the two germline ends. CDR3 sequence reads: CASSSTEGDGTQYF. The CDR3 nucleotides read TGTGCCAGCAGCTCAACAGAGGGGGACGGGACCCAGTACTTC.